This paragraph reports one T cell receptor beta chain. Seattle-derived patients entered the study during active infection and were followed longitudinally. The data were obtained in a study of blood T cell repertoires in COVID-19. On the study more broadly: Samples representing acute and convalescent COVID-19 were sourced from the United States, Italy and Spain. The analysed material was cDNA or gDNA that came from T cells, B-cell-depleted T cells, or PBMCs.

Authors' data handling: Amplification from reference gene primers served as the basis for estimated nucleated cell counts. The repertoire was sequenced with immunoSEQ multiplex PCR; TCRdb's copy has only in-frame clones and lacks some. V, J and clone size are those of that table, while D and trimming were read from the DNA. Here the sample spans roughly 460,000 clones, about 90% being singletons. Trimming removed 4 bases at V and 2 bases at J, with 9 bases between. Germline V gene data show CDR1 as SGDLS and CDR2 as YYNGEE. The length of the CDR3 is 14 residues. The V gene is TRBV9, the J gene TRBJ2-2; a weak D match, TRBD1 (5 bases). The origin of this receptor is a man younger than 30 with COVID-19, enrolled during active disease. What was sequenced was peripheral blood. CDR3 sequence: CASSSRTNTGELFF. The CDR3 DNA sequence: TGTGCCAGCAGCAGCCGGACAAACACCGGGGAGCTGTTTTTT.